These 18 T cell receptor beta chains share one sample of origin, sequenced in a study of blood T cell repertoires in COVID-19. The method was immunoSEQ multiplex PCR; TCRdb's version includes in-frame clones alone and lacks a portion of them. The repertoire holds approximately 110,000 clones, 90% seen once, with 1.1% in the top ten. The sequenced sample consisted of peripheral blood. Source of these receptors: a human donor in a cohort sampled during active COVID-19.

The rearrangement uses TRBV2 and TRBJ2-7, with 8 bases aligning to TRBD1. Germline V gene lookup returns CDR1 SNHLY and CDR2 FYNNEI. V lost 5 bases and J lost 2; bases outside the gene matches: 8. CDR3 length: 15 amino acids. CDR3 DNA sequence: TGTGCCAGCAGTACAGGGGGTAAGGCCCCCTACGAGCAGTACTTC. It is translated as CASSTGGKAPYEQYF.

This clone has just one count. The V gene is TRBV19, the J gene TRBJ1-2; D not resolved. This CDR3 contains 14 residues. CDR1 is LNHDA and CDR2 is SQIVND in the germline V gene (reference sequence). V lost 8 bases and J lost 4, with 17 bases in between. DNA for the CDR3: TGTGCCAGTCAGGAACGGGAGGATGGCTATGGCTACACCTTC. Amino acid sequence: CASQEREDGYGYTF.

CDR3 protein: CASSQFGAGGPADTQYF. The DNA for the CDR3 is TGCGCCAGCAGCCAATTTGGAGCGGGGGGGCCGGCAGATACGCAGTATTTT. The chain uses TRBV4-1 and TRBJ2-3; 10 nucleotides agree with TRBD2. CDR1 and CDR2 (germline): MGHRA, YSYEKL. The CDR3 spans 17 residues. V lost 2 bases to trimming and J lost 4 bases; unmatched junction nucleotides: 9.

J is TRBJ2-7 and V is TRBV18; D is perhaps TRBD1 (6 bases). Germline V gives CDR1 KGHSH, CDR2 LQKENI. Trimming took off 4 bases at V and 0 bases at J, with 13 bases between the two ends. The CDR3 consists of 15 residues. The DNA of the CDR3 is TGTGCCAGCTCACGACTACAGGGTAGCTCCTACGAGCAGTACTTC. Amino acid sequence: CASSRLQGSSYEQYF.

The chain combines TRBV19 with TRBJ1-2, with TRBD1 matching over 8 bases. Germline assignment: CDR1 LNHDA and CDR2 SQIVND (reference sequence). Germline trimming cut 5 bases from V and 6 bases from J; bases unmatched to any gene: 5. The CDR3 totals 13 residues. As DNA, the CDR3 is TGTGCCAGTAGTTCGGACAGGGAACATGGCTACACCTTC. Its protein is CASSSDREHGYTF.

This rearrangement joins TRBV11-3 to TRBJ2-1, with 12 bases identical to TRBD2. Per the germline V gene, CDR1 is SGHNT and CDR2 is YENEEA. The CDR3 is made up of 16 amino acids. J gave up 4 bases and V 7 bases, and 8 bases lay outside the gene matches. The CDR3 nucleotides read TGTGCCAGCAAAAGGACTAGCGGGGCACTTTACAATGAGCAGTTCTTC. It specifies CASKRTSGALYNEQFF.

V gene TRBV7-2 combines with J gene TRBJ2-7; D is uncertain. CDR3 length: 13 residues. The V gene's germline CDR1 is SGHTA and CDR2 FQGNSA. Trimming pared 0 bases from V and 3 bases from J, leaving 6 bases between. The CDR3 sequence is CASSLARHYEQYF. As DNA, the CDR3 is TGTGCCAGCAGCTTAGCGCGACACTACGAGCAGTACTTC.

The chain's CDR3 is CASSLGGRASQPQHF. For the CDR3, the DNA is TGTGCCAGCAGCTTAGGAGGCAGGGCATCTCAGCCCCAGCATTTT. The rearrangement links TRBV7-2 to TRBJ1-5, with a tentative D call TRBD1 (5 bases). CDR1 is SGHTA, CDR2 FQGNSA, per germline. This CDR3 region has 15 residues. V lost 1 base and J 6 bases, leaving 13 bases between the germline ends. The whole variable domain, filled in from reference TRBV7-2 and TRBJ1-5, reads GAGVSQSPSNKVTEKGKDVELRCDPISGHTALYWYRQSLGQGLEFLIYFQGNSAPDKSGLPSDRFSAERTGGSVSTLTIQRTQQEDSAVYLCASSLGGRASQPQHFGDGTRLSIL.

This chain uses TRBV19 with TRBJ2-7; TRBD1 matches at 8 bases. Trimming at V came to 5 bases and at J to 2 bases, leaving 8 bases not matched to a gene. This CDR3 contains 15 residues. CDR1 and CDR2 from the germline V gene are LNHDA and SQIVND (reference sequence). DNA for the CDR3: TGTGCCAGTAGTTCCCGAGGACAGGGCGCCTACGAGCAGTACTTC. Protein sequence: CASSSRGQGAYEQYF.

The gene calls are TRBV9 and TRBJ1-2; 7 bases are a match to TRBD1. Trimming cost V 1 base and J 4 bases; bases outside gene matches: 7. This CDR3 has 15 residues. Germline CDR1 and CDR2: SGDLS and YYNGEE. The DNA of the CDR3 is TGTGCCAGCAGCGTAAGCGGTCAGGGGGGCTATGGCTACACCTTC. This gives the protein CASSVSGQGGYGYTF.

This chain uses TRBV3-1 (or the pseudogene TRBV3-2) with TRBJ2-4; 12 bases align to TRBD2. Germline lookup yields CDR1 LGHDT and CDR2 YNNKEL (reference sequence). Trimming took 4 bases from V and 8 from J; bases not matched to a gene: 9. This CDR3 comprises 16 residues. The CDR3 DNA reads as TGTGCCAGCAGCCCAAGACTAGCGGGAGAGTTGGACATTCAGTACTTC. This translates into CASSPRLAGELDIQYF.

The CDR3: CASSQRTASYNEQFF. CDR3 nucleotide sequence: TGTGCCAGCAGCCAGAGGACAGCTTCCTACAATGAGCAGTTCTTC. This chain links TRBV9 with TRBJ2-1, with D possibly TRBD1 on 6 matching bases. Germline V gene sequence: CDR1 SGDLS, CDR2 YYNGEE. V lost 4 bases, J lost 1 base, and 12 bases lay in between. The CDR3 is made up of 15 amino acids.

The gene calls are TRBV7-9 and TRBJ2-2; D is perhaps TRBD2 (5 bases). V dropped 2 bases and J dropped 5 bases, with 12 bases sitting between them. Germline lookup yields CDR1 SEHNR and CDR2 FQNEAQ (reference sequence). The CDR3 is 15 amino acids. The CDR3 loop reads CASSLKKSGTGELFF. The CDR3 nucleotides are TGTGCCAGCAGCTTAAAAAAGTCGGGGACCGGGGAGCTGTTTTTT.

V and J are TRBV9 and TRBJ1-6; 7 bases agree with TRBD1. The V gene's germline CDR1 is SGDLS and CDR2 YYNGEE. This CDR3 has 16 amino acids. V gave up 1 base and J gave up 7 bases; unmatched junction bases: 8. The CDR3 here is CASSVRQGPGNSPLHF. Written as DNA, the CDR3 is TGTGCCAGCAGCGTACGACAGGGCCCGGGGAATTCACCCCTCCACTTT.

This clone has more than one count but fewer than ten. V and J are TRBV5-1 and TRBJ1-1, with 8 bases lining up with TRBD1. The CDR3 consists of 16 residues. V trimming: 2 bases; J trimming: 1 base; junction bases outside the gene matches: 7. CDR1 is SGHRS and CDR2 is YFSETQ in the germline V gene. For the CDR3, the DNA is TGCGCCAGCAGCTTAGGACAGGGAGCAGGGAACACTGAAGCTTTCTTT. Its protein is CASSLGQGAGNTEAFF. Looking up the rest from reference TRBV5-1 and TRBJ1-1 gives the full variable domain: KAGVTQTPRYLIKTRGQQVTLSCSPISGHRSVSWYQQTPGQGLQFLFEYFSETQRNKGNFPGRFSGRQFSNSRSEMNVSTLELGDSALYLCASSLGQGAGNTEAFFGQGTRLTVV.

The chain carries TRBV5-1 and TRBJ2-7, with a tentative D call TRBD1 (5 bases). CDR3 length equals 17 residues. The germline CDR1 and CDR2 sequences are SGHRS and YFSETQ. V was trimmed by 0 bases and J by 0 bases, leaving 16 bases between them. CDR3 region: CASSLVPGSGISYEQYF. As DNA, the CDR3 is TGCGCCAGCAGCTTGGTTCCGGGCTCAGGGATCTCCTACGAGCAGTACTTC.

This clone was recorded once. The gene calls are TRBV19 and TRBJ2-6, with 12 positions matching TRBD1. The CDR3 consists of 22 residues. V gave up 3 bases and J gave up 2 bases; unmatched junction bases: 17. Germline-derived CDR1 and CDR2 are LNHDA and SQIVND (reference sequence). The CDR3: CASSMMRGTGGLGFTGANVLTF. The CDR3 nucleotides read TGTGCCAGTAGTATGATGAGGGGGACAGGGGGCCTGGGTTTTACTGGGGCCAACGTCCTGACTTTC.

This sequence joins TRBV5-1 and TRBJ2-1; a possible D gene is TRBD2 (6 bases). Trimming removed 2 bases at V and 0 bases at J, with 12 bases between. Germline V gives CDR1 SGHRS, CDR2 YFSETQ. This CDR3 is 16 amino acids long. This CDR3 reads CASSFRSGLSYNEQFF. CDR3 DNA: TGCGCCAGCAGCTTCAGGAGCGGGCTCTCCTACAATGAGCAGTTCTTC.